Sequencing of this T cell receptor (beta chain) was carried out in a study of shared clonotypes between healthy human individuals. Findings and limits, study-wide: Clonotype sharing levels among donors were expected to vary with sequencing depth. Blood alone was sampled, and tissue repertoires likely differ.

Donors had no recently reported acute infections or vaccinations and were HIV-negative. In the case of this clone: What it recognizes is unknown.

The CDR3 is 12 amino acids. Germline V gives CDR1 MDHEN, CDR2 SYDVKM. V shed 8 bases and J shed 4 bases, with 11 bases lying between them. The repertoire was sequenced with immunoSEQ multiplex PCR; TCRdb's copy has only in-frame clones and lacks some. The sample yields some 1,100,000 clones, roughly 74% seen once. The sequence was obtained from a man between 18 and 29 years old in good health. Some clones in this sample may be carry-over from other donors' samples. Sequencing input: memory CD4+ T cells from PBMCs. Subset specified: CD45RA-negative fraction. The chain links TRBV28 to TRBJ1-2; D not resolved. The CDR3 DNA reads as TGTGCCAGCGAGGAGTACGGCTATGGCTACACCTTC. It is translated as CASEEYGYGYTF.